This T cell receptor (beta chain) was recorded in a study of T-cell reconstitution after alpha-beta-depleted transplantation in children. CDR1 is SEHNR and CDR2 is FQNEAQ in the germline V gene (reference sequence). The CDR3 loop spans 16 amino acids. Trimming cost V 3 bases and J 1 base; bases outside gene matches: 8. In this sample, this clonotype turned up a few times. TCRbeta library preparation incorporated unique molecular identifiers. TCRdb used MiXCR to reprocess the PCR reads, holding one entry per CDR3 protein. Found here are about 690,000 distinct CDR3 sequences, approximately 15% of them singletons; the top ten hold over 0.95%.

Sequencing used PBMCs from the stem cell graft donor, obtained from the stem cell graft. This sequence was found in a human donor who donated a stem cell graft to a child with acute myeloid leukemia. This chain uses TRBV7-9 with TRBJ1-1; TRBD1 aligns across 7 bases. CDR3 sequence (DNA): TGTGCCAGCAGCTTGTGGGTGGGGACAGCGAACACTGAAGCTTTCTTT. As protein: CASSLWVGTANTEAFF.